A single sample gave rise to the 2 T cell receptor beta chains below, sequenced in a study of T cells in Graves' hyperthyroidism and ophthalmopathy. RNA transcripts served as the template for amplifying TCR beta CDR3 regions. Using the HTBI primer set, a first-round RT-PCR was run on the TCR CDR3. TCRdb re-called the multiplex PCR reads with MiXCR, one entry per CDR3 protein. The sample lists about 200,000 distinct CDR3 sequences, around a sixth occurring once. The sequenced sample consisted of blood. Source of these receptors: a woman aged 45-59 years with Graves' hyperthyroidism.

This clonotype was counted between two and nine times. CDR3 residues: CASSLVRSAGVRWETQYF. DNA for the CDR3: TGCGCCAGCAGCTTAGTTCGGTCGGCAGGGGTCCGCTGGGAGACCCAGTACTTC. The rearrangement uses TRBV5-1 and TRBJ2-5, with TRBD1 as a possible D gene (6 bases). This CDR3 region has 18 residues. Germline CDR1 SGHRS, CDR2 YFSETQ. V shed 2 bases and J shed 5 bases, with 25 bases lying between them.

This clonotype was detected ten times or more. CDR3 region: CASSLFGTSNQETQYF. The CDR3 bases are TGTGCCAGCAGTTTATTCGGGACTAGCAACCAAGAGACCCAGTACTTC. This sequence joins TRBV28 and TRBJ2-5; 9 nucleotides agree with TRBD2. The CDR3 contains 16 residues. CDR1 is MDHEN, CDR2 SYDVKM, per germline. The J segment lost 0 bases and the V segment lost 1 base, leaving 3 bases of the junction unmatched. The full variable domain, completed using reference TRBV28 and TRBJ2-5, is DVKVTQSSRYLVKRTGEKVFLECVQDMDHENMFWYRQDPGLGLRLIYFSYDVKMKEKGDIPEGYSVSREKKERFSLILESASTNQTSMYLCASSLFGTSNQETQYFGPGTRLLVL.